This T cell receptor (beta chain) was documented in a study of technical replicates of blood from a handful of donors. Trimming removed 3 bases at V and 0 bases at J, with 12 bases between. There are 15 residues in the CDR3. Germline CDR1 and CDR2: SQVTM and ANQGSEA. The data were produced by immunoSEQ multiplex PCR, yet TCRdb's version contains in-frame clones alone and is incomplete. Of roughly 64,000 clones in the sample, 80% to 90% were seen once. The specimen was PBMCs. This receptor was obtained from a human donor in good health. Some clones in this sample may be carry-over from other donors' samples. The gene calls are TRBV29-1 and TRBJ2-1; TRBD2 is a possible D gene (5 bases). The CDR3 DNA reads TGCAGCGTTGAGGGAGCCCCCAGCTCCTACAATGAGCAGTTCTTC. It is translated as CSVEGAPSSYNEQFF.